What follows are 21 T cell receptor beta chains derived from one specimen sequenced in a study of regulatory T cells in long-lasting Graves disease. Time point reported: persistent/refractory GD, antithyroid drugs over 5 years with positive TRAb. PBMC-derived RNA was used for the TCR library. Both iRepertoire HTBI primers and Arm-PCR of CDR3 regions were used to build the TCR beta libraries. Via MiXCR, TCRdb re-called the multiplex PCR reads, giving one row per CDR3 protein. The data show around 400,000 distinct CDR3 sequences, approximately 23% seen once. Here the sequenced sample was peripheral blood mononuclear cells (PBMCs), taken when the disease was refractory, from a patient treated with antithyroid drugs. These TCRs come from a middle-aged woman with Graves disease.

The sample holds a few counts of this clonotype. The CDR3 sequence is CASSFGTAANEKLFF. The CDR3 region has the DNA TGTGCCAGCAGCTTTGGGACAGCTGCTAATGAAAAACTGTTTTTT. The chain employs TRBV5-6 and TRBJ1-4; TRBD1 agrees at 7 bases. The germline CDR1 and CDR2 sequences are SGHDT and YYEEEE. The V and J ends lost 2 bases and 3 bases, in that order; junction bases with no gene match: 4. The CDR3 covers 15 residues.

The J gene is TRBJ2-2, the V gene TRBV9, with D possibly being TRBD1 or TRBD2 (5 bases each). Germline CDR1 SGDLS, CDR2 YYNGEE. V lost 0 bases and J 7 bases, leaving 7 bases between the germline ends. This CDR3 comprises 13 residues. The CDR3 DNA sequence: TGTGCCAGCAGCGTAGTGGGGGTCGGGGAGCTGTTTTTT. It yields the protein CASSVVGVGELFF.

The rearrangement joins TRBV20-1 to TRBJ2-2; D call uncertain. The germline V gene has CDR1 DFQATT and CDR2 SNEGSKA (reference sequence). This CDR3 has 12 amino acids. V was shortened by 6 bases and J by 6 bases, with 11 bases between the two germline ends. The CDR3, as DNA: TGCAGTGCCGGTGCCGGCCCCGGGGAGCTGTTTTTT. Translating it yields CSAGAGPGELFF.

This clonotype was seen at least ten times. The V and J genes are TRBV28 and TRBJ2-7; D is undetermined. Germline lookup yields CDR1 MDHEN and CDR2 SYDVKM. This CDR3 spans 17 amino acids. V lost 3 bases and J lost 2, with 20 bases in between. This CDR3 reads CASSFLTTASPTYEQYF. The DNA for the CDR3 is TGTGCCAGCAGTTTCCTGACGACGGCCTCCCCGACCTACGAGCAGTACTTC. Full variable domain (remainder filled in from reference TRBV28 and TRBJ2-7): DVKVTQSSRYLVKRTGEKVFLECVQDMDHENMFWYRQDPGLGLRLIYFSYDVKMKEKGDIPEGYSVSREKKERFSLILESASTNQTSMYLCASSFLTTASPTYEQYFGPGTRLTVT.

The J gene is TRBJ2-1, the V gene TRBV12-3 or TRBV12-4, with TRBD1 as a possible D gene (6 bases). V lost 3 bases, J lost 8 bases, and 17 bases lay in between. The CDR3 extends over 15 amino acids. CDR3 bases: TGTGCCAGCAGTTTGGGACACCCATTGGTGGATGAGCAGTTCTTC. It encodes CASSLGHPLVDEQFF.

This clonotype was found a few times. The chain has TRBV27 and TRBJ2-1, with TRBD1 as a possible D gene (5 bases). This CDR3 contains 14 residues. Germline V CDR1 and CDR2: MNHEY, SMNVEV (reference sequence). Trimming cost V 4 bases and J 2 bases, with 9 bases left between them. CDR3 coding DNA: TGTGCCAGCAGTTCGCAGGGCCCCTACAATGAGCAGTTCTTC. Its translation is CASSSQGPYNEQFF.

This clonotype was observed at least ten times. The genes are TRBV11-3 and TRBJ2-2; D is perhaps TRBD2 (6 bases). V gave up 5 bases and J gave up 2 bases, with 12 bases separating them. This CDR3 has 15 amino acids. CDR1 is SGHNT and CDR2 is YENEEA in the germline V gene. The CDR3 protein is CASSRGLSNTGELFF. The CDR3 nucleotides read TGTGCCAGCAGCCGGGGACTCTCCAACACCGGGGAGCTGTTTTTT.

This clonotype was counted a single time. This chain uses TRBV5-1 with TRBJ2-1, with TRBD2 matching 8 bases. With V trimmed by 0 bases and J by 9 bases, 11 bases remained unmatched. Germline values: CDR1 SGHRS, CDR2 YFSETQ. The CDR3 length is 16 residues. The CDR3 loop is CASSLVAGGASVEQFF. The DNA for the CDR3 is TGCGCCAGCAGCTTGGTTGCGGGAGGAGCCTCCGTTGAGCAGTTCTTC.

The table lists this clonotype with many counts. This chain connects TRBV28 to TRBJ1-2; tentative D call: TRBD1 (6 bases). The V end lost 8 bases, the J end lost 1 base, and 17 bases lay between the germline ends. CDR3 size: 15 residues. Germline V gene sequence: CDR1 MDHEN, CDR2 SYDVKM. The CDR3 is CASRPGGWDNYGYTF. The CDR3 DNA follows: TGTGCCAGCCGACCTGGGGGCTGGGATAACTATGGCTACACCTTC.

Details on this clonotype: A much larger clone lies one base from this, so it may be a read error. No conserved phenylalanine or tryptophan ends this CDR3, so it is likely a read error. The chain uses TRBV7-3 and TRBJ2-2, with 10 bases aligning to TRBD2. Trimming took 5 bases from V and 4 from J; bases not matched to a gene: 10. This CDR3 has 17 residues. CDR1 is SGHTA, CDR2 FQGTGA, per germline. CDR3 protein: CASSPRGGLAITGELFL. As DNA, the CDR3 is TGTGCCAGCAGCCCCAGGGGGGGACTAGCGATCACCGGGGAGCTGTTTCTT.

This rearrangement joins TRBV7-3 to TRBJ2-1; 7 nucleotides match TRBD1. The germline V gene encodes CDR1 SGHTA and CDR2 FQGTGA. The V gene end was trimmed by 3 bases and the J gene end by 0 bases; junction bases not matched to a gene: 5. The CDR3 has 16 amino acids. The CDR3 loop is CASSFGQESSYNEQFF. The CDR3 coding sequence is TGTGCCAGCAGCTTCGGACAGGAGAGCTCCTACAATGAGCAGTTCTTC.

The sample holds a few counts of this clonotype. The chain links TRBV10-3 to TRBJ1-4; D is undetermined. Germline CDR1 is ENHRY and CDR2 is SYGVKD. V lost 0 bases, J lost 2 bases, and 4 bases lay in between. The CDR3 is made up of 14 amino acids. For the CDR3, the DNA is TGTGCCATCAGTGAGTCGTGGACTAATGAAAAACTGTTTTTT. Amino acid sequence: CAISESWTNEKLFF.

This clonotype appeared a few times. The chain employs TRBV28 and TRBJ2-3; D unclear. Germline CDR1 and CDR2: MDHEN and SYDVKM. Trimming removed 6 bases from V and 6 bases from J, with 25 bases in between. This CDR3 has 17 residues. CDR3 sequence: CASSPPARSLSKDTQYF. In DNA form, the CDR3 reads TGTGCCAGCAGCCCTCCTGCTAGATCTCTTAGTAAGGATACGCAGTATTTT.

On this clonotype itself: A single base separates this from a much larger clone, so it may be a read error. The rearrangement links TRBV28 to TRBJ2-5; 9 positions agree with TRBD2. Germline CDR1 MDHEN, CDR2 SYDVKM. The CDR3 sequence is 16 residues long. With 6 bases clipped from V and 4 bases from J, the junction kept 12 bases outside the gene matches. CDR3 loop: CASRRFVAGGRETQYF. The CDR3, as DNA: TGTGCCAGCAGGAGATTTGTTGCGGGAGGGAGAGAGACCCAGTACTTC.

This clonotype has a count of ten or more. V gene TRBV6-1 combines with J gene TRBJ1-5; 7 bases fit TRBD1. The CDR3 has 17 residues. Per the germline V gene, CDR1 is MNHNS and CDR2 is SASEGT. V lost 7 bases and J lost 6; bases outside the gene matches: 18. The CDR3 nucleotides read TGTGCCAGCACATGGGGACAGATCTCCCCGGAGGGTCAGCCCCAGCATTTT. It specifies CASTWGQISPEGQPQHF.

The chain uses TRBV20-1 and TRBJ2-1; D uncertain. This CDR3 comprises 14 residues. V was pared by 7 bases and J by 1 base, with 14 bases between. Germline V CDR1 and CDR2: DFQATT, SNEGSKA (reference sequence). The CDR3 here is CSVNSVTSYNEQFF. Here the CDR3 DNA reads TGCAGTGTCAACTCCGTGACATCCTACAATGAGCAGTTCTTC.

The chain joins TRBV5-1 to TRBJ1-2, with TRBD1 identical over 9 bases. The germline V gene has CDR1 SGHRS and CDR2 YFSETQ. Germline trimming cut 5 bases from V and 4 bases from J; bases unmatched to any gene: 6. CDR3 length: 14 residues. The CDR3 DNA reads as TGCGCCAGCAGTTTCACAGGGGGCAGCTATGGCTACACCTTC. Amino acid sequence: CASSFTGGSYGYTF.

A few counts support this clonotype. This chain links TRBV20-1 with TRBJ2-5; TRBD1 agrees at 9 bases. This CDR3 region has 16 residues. J gave up 5 bases and V 4 bases, and 14 bases lay outside the gene matches. Germline lookup yields CDR1 DFQATT and CDR2 SNEGSKA (reference sequence). The chain's CDR3 is CSATTPGQGREETQYF. CDR3 nucleotides: TGCAGTGCTACTACCCCAGGACAGGGGCGGGAGGAGACCCAGTACTTC.

This clonotype was seen more than once but under ten times. V usage is TRBV30 and J usage is TRBJ2-5; D gene unclear. Germline values: CDR1 GTSNPN, CDR2 SVGIG (reference sequence). The CDR3 consists of 12 residues. The V end was cut by 4 bases, the J end by 5 bases, with 11 bases between. The CDR3 sequence: CAWTETVETQYF. CDR3 nucleotides: TGTGCCTGGACGGAAACAGTGGAGACCCAGTACTTC. Looking up the rest from reference TRBV30 and TRBJ2-5 gives the full variable domain: SQTIHQWPATLVQPVGSPLSLECTVEGTSNPNLYWYRQAAGRGLQLLFYSVGIGQISSEVPQNLSASRPQDRQFILSSKKLLLSDSGFYLCAWTETVETQYFGPGTRLLVL.

The rearrangement links TRBV30 to TRBJ1-1; D unresolved. V was clipped by 3 bases and J by 6 bases, with 14 bases between them. This CDR3 contains 13 residues. Looked up from germline, CDR1 is GTSNPN and CDR2 is SVGIG (reference sequence). CDR3 protein: CAWSYGKKAEAFF. In DNA form, the CDR3 reads TGTGCCTGGAGCTACGGAAAGAAGGCTGAAGCTTTCTTT.

This clonotype was recorded many times. V usage is TRBV12-3 or TRBV12-4 and J usage is TRBJ2-5, with a weak D call TRBD1 (6 bases). CDR3 length equals 16 residues. Trimming pared 2 bases from V and 4 bases from J, leaving 17 bases between. As DNA, the CDR3 is TGTGCCAGCAGTTTAAAAGGGGGTGTCAGGTCAGAGACCCAGTACTTC. Amino acid sequence: CASSLKGGVRSETQYF.